Each of the 20 T cell receptor beta chains below was sequenced from the same sample in a study of radiotherapy plus CTLA-4 blockade in lung cancer. This table comes from immunoSEQ multiplex PCR, and its TCRdb copy is limited to in-frame clones, with some not included. The table lists around 45,000 clones, roughly 73% of them singletons. The sequencing used peripheral blood, collected from a patient treated with radiotherapy plus ipilimumab. These receptors came from a human donor with non-small cell lung cancer who had a complete response to radiotherapy plus ipilimumab.

This clone was observed a handful of times. This chain joins TRBV4-1 and TRBJ1-2; 11 bases fit TRBD1. In germline, CDR1 is MGHRA, CDR2 YSYEKL. This CDR3 has 21 amino acids. With V trimmed by 4 bases and J by 0 bases, 19 bases remained unmatched. The CDR3 nucleotides are TGCGCCAGCAGCCGACTTCACCTCCCGGGGACAGGGGGTTCAGCTAACTATGGCTACACCTTC. Its protein is CASSRLHLPGTGGSANYGYTF.

This clone was observed a few times. The chain employs TRBV7-9 and TRBJ2-7; 9 positions agree with TRBD1. CDR1 and CDR2 from the germline V gene are SEHNR and FQNEAQ (reference sequence). The CDR3 runs 14 residues. The J segment lost 2 bases and the V segment lost 1 base, leaving 0 bases of the junction unmatched. This CDR3 reads CASSLGTGAYEQYF. CDR3 nucleotide sequence: TGTGCCAGCAGCTTAGGGACAGGGGCCTACGAGCAGTACTTC.

The gene calls are TRBV30 and TRBJ2-2; TRBD2 matches at 10 bases. The V and J ends lost 3 bases and 6 bases, in that order; junction bases with no gene match: 4. The germline gives CDR1 GTSNPN, CDR2 SVGIG (reference sequence). This CDR3 is built from 14 residues. In DNA, the CDR3 is TGTGCCTGGAGGCGGACTAGCGGCCCCGGGGAGCTGTTTTTT. It yields the protein CAWRRTSGPGELFF.

This clone turned up a few times. CDR3 DNA: TGTGCCAGCAGCAGGGAAAGGGGTGGACAGCAAAGGAAGTATGGCTACACCTTC. This codes for CASSRERGGQQRKYGYTF. The chain carries TRBV21-1 and TRBJ1-2; TRBD1 was called by the table and not checked on the DNA. TRBV21-1 is deemed a pseudogene. CDR3 size: 18 residues.

The J gene is TRBJ2-3, the V gene TRBV5-1, with 13 positions matching TRBD2. CDR3 length: 18 amino acids. Germline V gene data show CDR1 as SGHRS and CDR2 as YFSETQ. V shed 5 bases, J shed 2 bases, and the junction held 11 bases outside the gene matches. The CDR3 nucleotides read TGCGCCAGCAGTCCCGGACTAGCGGGAGTATCAGCCACAGATACGCAGTATTTT. Its protein is CASSPGLAGVSATDTQYF.

CDR3 amino acids: CASSLSRGGVKNIQYF. As DNA, the CDR3 is TGTGCCAGCAGCTTATCCCGGGGGGGCGTCAAAAACATTCAGTACTTC. The V gene is TRBV7-2, the J gene TRBJ2-4; 8 nucleotides line up with TRBD2. This CDR3 is built from 16 residues. Germline-derived CDR1 and CDR2 are SGHTA and FQGNSA. The ends lost 2 bases at V and 3 bases at J; junction bases unmatched: 6.

This chain uses TRBV11-3 with TRBJ2-1; a weak D match, TRBD1 (7 bases). The CDR3 has 16 amino acids. Germline CDR1 SGHNT, CDR2 YENEEA. The V gene lost 1 base and the J gene lost 1 base, with 11 bases spanning the gap. The CDR3 region is CASSLGGDRSYNEQFF. For the CDR3, the DNA is TGTGCCAGCAGCTTAGGGGGGGACAGATCCTACAATGAGCAGTTCTTC.

CDR3 loop: CASSYKSRSGYTF. CDR3 sequence (DNA): TGTGCCAGCAGTTACAAATCGAGGAGTGGCTACACCTTC. The rearrangement links TRBV6-5 to TRBJ1-2; D is unclear. Germline-derived CDR1 and CDR2 are MNHEY and SVGAGI. This CDR3 comprises 13 residues. Trimming shortened V by 2 bases and J by 7 bases, and 11 bases separated the two germline ends.

This chain links TRBV30 with TRBJ1-3; no clear D. Germline V CDR1 and CDR2: GTSNPN, SVGIG (reference sequence). The germline V and J ends were trimmed by 8 bases and 2 bases, with 16 bases remaining between them. This CDR3 spans 14 amino acids. The CDR3, as DNA: TGTGCCAGACGGGTAGGAGAAACTGGAAACACCATATATTTT. Translating it yields CARRVGETGNTIYF. The complete variable domain, with remaining parts taken from reference TRBV30 and TRBJ1-3, reads SQTIHQWPATLVQPVGSPLSLECTVEGTSNPNLYWYRQAAGRGLQLLFYSVGIGQISSEVPQNLSASRPQDRQFILSSKKLLLSDSGFYLCARRVGETGNTIYFGEGSWLTVV.

This clone turned up a few times. The chain employs TRBV7-9 and TRBJ2-7, with 7 bases fitting TRBD1. Trimming at V came to 1 base and at J to 3 bases, leaving 6 bases not matched to a gene. CDR1 and CDR2 from the germline V gene are SEHNR and FQNEAQ (reference sequence). The CDR3 runs 15 residues. The CDR3 region is CASSLEGARGYEQYF. In DNA form, the CDR3 reads TGTGCCAGCAGCTTAGAGGGGGCTCGGGGCTACGAGCAGTACTTC.

This sequence joins TRBV18 and TRBJ2-3; perhaps TRBD2 as D (5 bases). The CDR3 contains 17 residues. CDR1 KGHSH and CDR2 LQKENI come from the germline V gene. The V and J ends lost 0 bases and 0 bases respectively, with 13 bases between them. The DNA of the CDR3 is TGTGCCAGCTCACCACCGACTAAGGTTATTAGCACAGATACGCAGTATTTT. Translating it yields CASSPPTKVISTDTQYF. The full variable domain, with the rest looked up from reference TRBV18 and TRBJ2-3, is NAGVMQNPRHLVRRRGQEARLRCSPMKGHSHVYWYRQLPEEGLKFMVYLQKENIIDESGMPKERFSAEFPKEGPSILRIQQVVRGDSAAYFCASSPPTKVISTDTQYFGPGTRLTVL.

This chain joins TRBV2 and TRBJ2-5, with TRBD2 matching 7 bases. Germline-derived CDR1 and CDR2 are SNHLY and FYNNEI. This CDR3 comprises 12 residues. J was trimmed by 3 bases and V by 9 bases; bases with no gene match: 4. CDR3 loop: CASAAGEETQYF. The DNA of the CDR3 is TGTGCCAGTGCCGCGGGGGAAGAGACCCAGTACTTC. The whole variable domain, remainder taken from reference TRBV2 and TRBJ2-5, is EPEVTQTPSHQVTQMGQEVILRCVPISNHLYFYWYRQILGQKVEFLVSFYNNEISEKSEIFDDQFSVERPDGSNFTLKIRSTKLEDSAMYFCASAAGEETQYFGPGTRLLVL.

V gene TRBV27 combines with J gene TRBJ2-7, with a weak D call TRBD2 (6 bases). The length of the CDR3 is 15 residues. Trimming stripped 5 bases from V and 2 bases from J, with 16 bases between. Germline values: CDR1 MNHEY, CDR2 SMNVEV (reference sequence). In DNA form, the CDR3 reads TGTGCCAGCAGTACCGGCGGGCGGGGAACCTACGAGCAGTACTTC. Amino acids: CASSTGGRGTYEQYF.

This clone was picked up one time. The V call is TRBV23-1, the J call TRBJ2-1; TRBD2 is a possible D gene (5 bases). TRBV23-1 has ORF status, its function being uncertain. This CDR3 comprises 11 residues. The CDR3 region has the DNA TGCGCAACCAGTAGCAGTCGGGGAGAGTTCTTC. As protein: CATSSSRGEFF.

The chain links TRBV4-1 to TRBJ2-6; D might be TRBD1 (5 bases). CDR1 is MGHRA and CDR2 is YSYEKL in the germline V gene. V was shortened by 1 base and J by 0 bases, with 7 bases between the two germline ends. The length of the CDR3 is 16 residues. This chain's CDR3 is CASSQGGFSGANVLTF. The DNA of the CDR3 is TGCGCCAGCAGCCAAGGGGGCTTCTCTGGGGCCAACGTCCTGACTTTC.

The V call is TRBV5-6, the J call TRBJ1-4; 9 bases agree with TRBD1. This CDR3 is built from 15 residues. With V trimmed by 3 bases and J by 4 bases, 4 bases remained unmatched. Germline CDR1 is SGHDT and CDR2 is YYEEEE. The CDR3 protein is CASSWDRAGNEKLFF. Here the CDR3 DNA reads TGTGCCAGCAGCTGGGACAGGGCGGGTAATGAAAAACTGTTTTTT.

The chain links TRBV7-9 to TRBJ1-3; tentative D call: TRBD1 (6 bases). Between the trimmed V and J ends, which lost 5 bases and 5 bases, there was a span of 16 bases. The germline gives CDR1 SEHNR, CDR2 FQNEAQ (reference sequence). This CDR3 has 15 amino acids. This CDR3 is CASSPRGQSRNTIYF. The CDR3 DNA is TGTGCCAGCAGCCCCCGTGGACAGTCCCGAAACACCATATATTTT. Full variable domain (outside the CDR3, taken from reference TRBV7-9 and TRBJ1-3): DTGVSQNPRHKITKRGQNVTFRCDPISEHNRLYWYRQTLGQGPEFLTYFQNEAQLEKSRLLSDRFSAERPKGSFSTLEIQRTEQGDSAMYLCASSPRGQSRNTIYFGEGSWLTVV.

The chain couples TRBV2 to TRBJ2-2, with 12 positions matching TRBD2. CDR1 SNHLY and CDR2 FYNNEI come from the germline V gene. The CDR3 spans 15 residues. Trimming removed 5 bases from V and 11 bases from J; junction bases left unmatched: 9. The chain's CDR3 is CASSSLAGGPQELFF. The CDR3 nucleotides read TGTGCCAGCAGTTCTCTAGCGGGAGGGCCCCAAGAGCTGTTTTTT. The complete variable domain, with remaining parts taken from reference TRBV2 and TRBJ2-2, reads EPEVTQTPSHQVTQMGQEVILRCVPISNHLYFYWYRQILGQKVEFLVSFYNNEISEKSEIFDDQFSVERPDGSNFTLKIRSTKLEDSAMYFCASSSLAGGPQELFFGEGSRLTVL.

V and J are TRBV5-1 and TRBJ2-5, with 7 nucleotides matching TRBD2. CDR1 is SGHRS, CDR2 YFSETQ, per germline. V dropped 3 bases and J dropped 5; count of bases not matched to a gene: 4. CDR3 length: 13 residues. CDR3 bases: TGCGCCAGCAGCTCCGGACTAGGGGAGACCCAGTACTTC. The encoded protein is CASSSGLGETQYF.

This clone was seen a single time. This chain uses TRBV5-4 with TRBJ1-1, with D possibly being TRBD1 (5 bases). The ends were cut back, 6 bases at V and 3 bases at J, with 18 bases in the middle. In germline, CDR1 is SGHNT, CDR2 YYREEE (reference sequence). The CDR3 has 15 amino acids. The chain's CDR3 is CASTQGGFRDTEAFF. CDR3 nucleotides: TGTGCCAGCACCCAGGGCGGCTTTAGGGACACTGAAGCTTTCTTT.